This TCR beta chain was profiled in a study of T cell responses to AZD1222 COVID-19 vaccine. Findings and limits, study-wide: Targeting of unmutated variant regions was reportedly seen in nearly half of spike-specific TCRs. Donors were chiefly white British, with a greater number of females, and clonal diversity was perhaps underestimated. All repertoire sampling was performed exclusively after the peak T cell response.

Concerning this clone: Its antigen is unknown.

Generated by immunoSEQ multiplex PCR, the TCRdb table keeps only in-frame clones and is missing some. Among over 150,000 clones listed, roughly 94% were seen once. V lost 5 bases and J lost 7, with 8 bases in between. The CDR3 length is 11 residues. Pooled in the analysis were second doses at about 4 or about 12 weeks. The sample consisted of peripheral blood, taken 28 days after the second AZD1222 dose. This sequence was found in an adult who received the AZD1222 COVID-19 vaccine. The rearrangement joins TRBV12-3 or TRBV12-4 to TRBJ2-5; D not certain. CDR3: CASSREGTQYF. In nucleotides, the CDR3 is TGTGCCAGCAGTAGGGAAGGGACCCAGTACTTC.